This TCR beta chain came from a study of cytomegalovirus exposure and HLA in healthy donors. A multiplex PCR was run with 60 Vbeta primers and 13 Jbeta primers. Assay used: immunoSEQ multiplex PCR; TCRdb lists only in-frame clones, some missing. The sample holds roughly 55,000 clones, 55% to 85% seen once. From germline, CDR1 is SQVTM and CDR2 ANQGSEA. V was pared by 4 bases and J by 6 bases, with 15 bases between. The CDR3 has 14 residues. J is TRBJ2-2 and V is TRBV29-1, with a tentative D call TRBD1 (6 bases). Sequencing was performed on PBMCs. The TCR sequence derives from a man aged 40-50 years in good health and CMV-seropositive. CDR3 loop: CSVGGPDRSGELFF. CDR3 nucleotide sequence: TGCAGCGTTGGAGGACCGGACAGATCCGGGGAGCTGTTTTTT.